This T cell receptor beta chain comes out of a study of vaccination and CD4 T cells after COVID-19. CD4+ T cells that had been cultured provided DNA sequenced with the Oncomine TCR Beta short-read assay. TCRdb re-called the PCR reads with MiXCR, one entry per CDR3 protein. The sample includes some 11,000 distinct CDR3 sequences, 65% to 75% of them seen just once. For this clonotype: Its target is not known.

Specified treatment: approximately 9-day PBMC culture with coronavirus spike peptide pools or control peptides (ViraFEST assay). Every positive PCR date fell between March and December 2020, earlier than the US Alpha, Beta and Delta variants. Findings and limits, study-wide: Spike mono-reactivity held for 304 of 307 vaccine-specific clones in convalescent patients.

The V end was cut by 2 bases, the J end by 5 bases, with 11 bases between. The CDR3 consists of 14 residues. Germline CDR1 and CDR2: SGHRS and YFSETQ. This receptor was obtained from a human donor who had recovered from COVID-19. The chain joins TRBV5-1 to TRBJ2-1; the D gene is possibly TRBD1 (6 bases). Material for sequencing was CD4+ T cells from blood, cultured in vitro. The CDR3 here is CASSFMGANNEQFF. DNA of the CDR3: TGCGCCAGCAGCTTTATGGGGGCGAACAATGAGCAGTTCTTC.